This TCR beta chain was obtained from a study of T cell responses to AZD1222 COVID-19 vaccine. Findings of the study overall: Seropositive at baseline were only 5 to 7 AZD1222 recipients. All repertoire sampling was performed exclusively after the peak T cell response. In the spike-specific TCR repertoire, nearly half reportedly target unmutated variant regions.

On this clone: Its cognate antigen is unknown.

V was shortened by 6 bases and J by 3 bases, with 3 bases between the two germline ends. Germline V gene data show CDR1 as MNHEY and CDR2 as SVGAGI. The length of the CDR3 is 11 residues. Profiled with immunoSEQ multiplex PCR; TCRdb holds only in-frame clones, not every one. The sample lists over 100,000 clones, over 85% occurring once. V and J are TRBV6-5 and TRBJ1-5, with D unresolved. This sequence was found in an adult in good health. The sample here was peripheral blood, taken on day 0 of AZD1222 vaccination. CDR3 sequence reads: CASSNNQPQHF. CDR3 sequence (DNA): TGTGCCAGCAGCAACAATCAGCCCCAGCATTTT.